Following are 21 T cell receptor beta chains from one sample sequenced in a study of OX40 agonist ivuxolimab in advanced cancers. The library was produced with the immunoSEQ multiplex PCR assay. TCRdb took over this immuneACCESS table, retaining in-frame rearrangements with V and J assigned. Such tables are incomplete; in checked studies, under half of the missing clones stem from an unresolved V gene, and the remainder is unexplained. This sample lists 3,500 or so clones; 80% were detected once. About 26% of the sample lies in the top ten. The sequencing used CD4+ or CD8+ T cells sorted from blood, collected in a trial of the OX40 agonist ivuxolimab. The source is an adult with an advanced solid tumor such as melanoma, head and neck, liver or kidney cancer.

The chain joins TRBV6-5 to TRBJ2-7, with TRBD2 identical over 8 bases. The CDR3 has 14 residues. The germline V gene encodes CDR1 MNHEY and CDR2 SVGAGI. J was trimmed by 5 bases and V by 2 bases; bases with no gene match: 5. CDR3 amino acids: CASSYVGTSNEQYF. In DNA, the CDR3 is TGTGCCAGCAGTTACGTAGGGACTAGTAACGAGCAGTACTTC.

V usage is TRBV7-6 and J usage is TRBJ2-2; D could derive from TRBD1 or TRBD2 (5 bases each). Germline CDR1 reads SGHVS; CDR2 reads FNYEAQ. There are 15 residues in the CDR3. V dropped 5 bases and J dropped 1 base, with 11 bases sitting between them. The CDR3 DNA is TGTGCCAGCAGCCACGGGACGGTGAACACCGGGGAGCTGTTTTTT. This encodes CASSHGTVNTGELFF.

This clone was seen a handful of times. The identical CDR3 is also encoded by other nucleotide sequences in the sample. The chain employs TRBV5-1 and TRBJ2-1; 9 bases map to TRBD2. Trimming took 3 bases from V and 4 from J; bases not matched to a gene: 2. This CDR3 spans 14 amino acids. Per the germline V gene, CDR1 is SGHRS and CDR2 is YFSETQ. The CDR3 region is CASSSAGGYNEQFF. CDR3 bases: TGCGCCAGCAGCTCGGCGGGAGGGTACAATGAGCAGTTCTTC.

The V call is TRBV7-9, the J call TRBJ2-2; TRBD1 aligns across 9 bases. The ends lost 4 bases at V and 6 bases at J; junction bases unmatched: 15. The V gene's germline CDR1 is SEHNR and CDR2 FQNEAQ (reference sequence). This CDR3 is 18 amino acids long. In nucleotides, the CDR3 is TGTGCCAGCAGCTCTGGGGACAGGGCAAATTGGAGGGCCGGGGAGCTGTTTTTT. Encoded protein: CASSSGDRANWRAGELFF.

This clone was seen a handful of times. This chain joins TRBV30 and TRBJ1-2; 7 nucleotides align to TRBD1. Germline CDR1 GTSNPN, CDR2 SVGIG (reference sequence). This CDR3 region has 13 residues. V lost 7 bases and J lost 4; bases outside the gene matches: 9. CDR3 coding DNA: TGTGCCTCGCTAGCGGACAGGTTCTATGGCTACACCTTC. Translation gives CASLADRFYGYTF.

This clone occurred once. The chain is built from TRBV6-6 and TRBJ2-4, with a weak D call TRBD1 (6 bases). V was clipped by 0 bases and J by 8 bases, with 14 bases between them. The CDR3 length is 15 residues. Germline V lookup: CDR1 MNHNY, CDR2 SVGAGI (reference sequence). This CDR3 is CASSYSTGPYDIQYF. The CDR3 nucleotides read TGTGCCAGCAGTTACTCAACAGGGCCTTACGACATTCAGTACTTC.

The rearrangement links TRBV9 to TRBJ2-3; 8 nucleotides match TRBD1. CDR1 is SGDLS, CDR2 YYNGEE, per germline. CDR3 length: 16 residues. Germline trimming cut 4 bases from V and 4 bases from J; bases unmatched to any gene: 11. The CDR3 here is CASSPFSQGAADTQYF. CDR3 DNA sequence: TGTGCCAGCAGCCCATTTTCGCAGGGGGCGGCAGATACGCAGTATTTT. Filled out from reference TRBV9 and TRBJ2-3, the complete variable domain reads DSGVTQTPKHLITATGQRVTLRCSPRSGDLSVYWYQQSLDQGLQFLIQYYNGEERAKGNILERFSAQQFPDLHSELNLSSLELGDSALYFCASSPFSQGAADTQYFGPGTRLTVL.

The chain combines TRBV6-5 with TRBJ2-1; 9 bases fit TRBD2. The CDR3 has 15 amino acids. Germline V gives CDR1 MNHEY, CDR2 SVGAGI. The V and J ends lost 2 bases and 9 bases, in that order; junction bases with no gene match: 8. CDR3 coding DNA: TGTGCCAGCAGTTACGCGGGAGGGCCGTTTGGTGAGCAGTTCTTC. The encoded protein is CASSYAGGPFGEQFF.

The V and J genes are TRBV2 and TRBJ2-1; TRBD2 agrees at 15 bases. From germline, CDR1 is SNHLY and CDR2 FYNNEI. The CDR3 runs 18 residues. V shed 0 bases and J 8 bases; nucleotides not matched to a gene: 8. CDR3 DNA: TGTGCCAGCAGTGAAGCGATATCCGGACTAGCGGGAGGGGATGAGCAGTTCTTC. Its protein is CASSEAISGLAGGDEQFF.

With respect to this clone: A junction end diverges from the germline sequence, so it may reflect a read error. The rearrangement joins TRBV5-3 to TRBJ2-7; D gene uncertain. TRBV5-3 is recorded as an ORF, its role being uncertain. CDR3 length equals 13 residues. In nucleotides, the CDR3 is TGTGCCAGCAGCTTGGTTTCTAGTTACGAGCAGTACTTC. Translated, it gives CASSLVSSYEQYF.

This chain joins TRBV5-8 and TRBJ1-2, with TRBD1 matching over 7 bases. The germline V gene has CDR1 SGHTS and CDR2 YDEGEE. This CDR3 spans 12 amino acids. The J segment lost 7 bases and the V segment lost 4 bases, leaving 4 bases of the junction unmatched. In DNA form, the CDR3 reads TGTGCCAGCAGCCTCGGGACAGCTGGCTACACCTTC. Translation gives CASSLGTAGYTF.

The J gene is TRBJ2-7, the V gene TRBV18, with 7 bases lining up with TRBD2. CDR3 size: 15 residues. V lost 0 bases to trimming and J lost 0 bases; unmatched junction nucleotides: 2. Germline assignment: CDR1 KGHSH and CDR2 LQKENI. Here the CDR3 DNA reads TGTGCCAGCTCACCACCGGGAGGGAGCTCCTACGAGCAGTACTTC. Its translation: CASSPPGGSSYEQYF. The full variable domain, with the rest looked up from reference TRBV18 and TRBJ2-7, is NAGVMQNPRHLVRRRGQEARLRCSPMKGHSHVYWYRQLPEEGLKFMVYLQKENIIDESGMPKERFSAEFPKEGPSILRIQQVVRGDSAAYFCASSPPGGSSYEQYFGPGTRLTVT.

The chain employs TRBV5-1 and TRBJ2-7; tentatively, D is TRBD2 (5 bases). Trimming removed 4 bases at V and 2 bases at J, with 10 bases between. The CDR3 covers 13 residues. CDR1 is SGHRS and CDR2 is YFSETQ in the germline V gene. The CDR3 is CASSAGLTYEQYF. The CDR3 nucleotides read TGCGCCAGCAGCGCGGGCTTGACCTACGAGCAGTACTTC.

This chain joins TRBV5-4 and TRBJ2-1; 12 bases map to TRBD2. From germline, CDR1 is SGHNT and CDR2 YYREEE (reference sequence). V was pared by 0 bases and J by 3 bases, with 7 bases of the junction left unmatched. The CDR3 contains 18 residues. The CDR3 sequence: CASSLESGLAGNYNEQFF. The CDR3 bases are TGTGCCAGCAGCTTGGAATCGGGACTAGCGGGCAACTACAATGAGCAGTTCTTC.

This sequence joins TRBV2 and TRBJ2-2, with D maybe TRBD2 (6 bases). Trimming removed 6 bases at V and 3 bases at J, with 14 bases between. This CDR3 comprises 15 residues. Germline V gene data show CDR1 as SNHLY and CDR2 as FYNNEI. CDR3 amino acids: CASRDYSSYTGELFF. In nucleotides, the CDR3 is TGTGCCAGCAGGGACTACTCCTCATACACCGGGGAGCTGTTTTTT.

The chain couples TRBV6-1 to TRBJ2-7, with D unclear. Germline values: CDR1 MNHNS, CDR2 SASEGT. The CDR3 sequence is 13 residues long. Trimming cost V 1 base and J 3 bases, with 7 bases left between them. The CDR3 loop is CASSEERYYEQYF. CDR3 DNA: TGTGCCAGCAGTGAAGAAAGATACTACGAGCAGTACTTC.

This clone was recorded once. The CDR3 DNA reads as TGTGCCAGCAGTCTCCAGGGGGCGGTCGGGGAGCTGTTTTTT. It specifies CASSLQGAVGELFF. V is TRBV25-1 and J is TRBJ2-2; TRBD1 matches at 8 bases. Germline V CDR1 and CDR2: MGHDK, SYGVNS. The CDR3 has 14 residues. After removal of 5 bases from V and 7 bases from J, the junction contained 6 bases not matched to a gene.

The J gene is TRBJ2-6, the V gene TRBV6-5, with no clear D. CDR1 is MNHEY and CDR2 is SVGAGI in the germline V gene. This CDR3 spans 15 amino acids. V was shortened by 0 bases and J by 0 bases, with 3 bases between the two germline ends. The chain's CDR3 is CASSYSISGANVLTF. CDR3 in DNA: TGTGCCAGCAGTTACTCGATCTCTGGGGCCAACGTCCTGACTTTC.

The gene calls are TRBV13 and TRBJ2-5; D gene uncertain. Trimming removed 4 bases from V and 0 bases from J, with 0 bases in between. CDR3 length equals 11 residues. Germline V gene lookup returns CDR1 PRHDT and CDR2 FYEKMQ (reference sequence). In DNA, the CDR3 is TGTGCCAGCAGCTACCAAGAGACCCAGTACTTC. Translated, it gives CASSYQETQYF.

This clone showed up just once. The J gene is TRBJ2-7, the V gene TRBV5-4; the match to TRBD2 covers 9 bases. After removal of 4 bases from V and 5 bases from J, the junction contained 4 bases not matched to a gene. The CDR3 is 13 amino acids. CDR1 is SGHNT, CDR2 YYREEE, per germline (reference sequence). CDR3 nucleotides: TGTGCCAGCAGCGGGACTAGCCAGGACGAGCAGTACTTC. It is translated as CASSGTSQDEQYF.

This clone appeared a single time. The chain is built from TRBV10-2 and TRBJ1-4; D uncertain. Per the germline V gene, CDR1 is WSHSY and CDR2 is SAAADI. The V end lost 2 bases, the J end lost 7 bases, and 8 bases lay between the germline ends. The CDR3 length is 13 residues. The DNA of the CDR3 is TGCGCCAGCAGTGAGGGGTATCGTGAAAAACTGTTTTTT. It encodes CASSEGYREKLFF.